This entry lists 14 T cell receptor beta chains sequenced from one sample in a study of shared clonotypes between healthy human individuals. Sequencing was performed with immunoSEQ multiplex PCR; in TCRdb, only in-frame clones are kept and a portion is missing. The table records approximately 2.1 million clones, just over 90% of them present only once. The specimen was naive CD4+ T cells from PBMCs. Subset: CD45RA+ positively selected. The origin of the receptors is a man aged 18-30 years in good health. Some clones in this sample may be carry-over from other donors' samples.

The rearrangement links TRBV28 to TRBJ2-7; D not certain. CDR3 length: 12 amino acids. V was clipped by 11 bases and J by 2 bases, with 13 bases between them. CDR1 and CDR2 (germline): MDHEN, SYDVKM. CDR3 protein: CAYQTPPYEQYF. In nucleotides, the CDR3 is TGTGCCTATCAGACACCCCCCTACGAGCAGTACTTC.

V usage is TRBV11-3 and J usage is TRBJ2-1, with D maybe TRBD2 (6 bases). The germline V and J ends were trimmed by 5 bases and 6 bases, with 14 bases remaining between them. The CDR3 loop spans 14 amino acids. The germline gives CDR1 SGHNT, CDR2 YENEEA. CDR3 sequence: CASSPPGTLNEQFF. CDR3 DNA sequence: TGTGCCAGCAGCCCACCCGGGACTCTCAATGAGCAGTTCTTC.

This clone was observed once. The chain recombines TRBV9 with TRBJ2-5; D remains ambiguous. V lost 2 bases and J lost 2, with 7 bases in between. Germline loops: CDR1 SGDLS, CDR2 YYNGEE. The CDR3 is made up of 13 amino acids. The CDR3 protein is CASSVMSQETQYF. The CDR3 nucleotides read TGTGCCAGCAGCGTTATGAGTCAAGAGACCCAGTACTTC.

Comment on this clone: Other nucleotide sequences from this sample produce the same CDR3. The chain uses TRBV28 and TRBJ2-6; TRBD2 aligns across 7 bases. V gave up 5 bases and J gave up 1 base; unmatched junction bases: 2. The CDR3 has 15 amino acids. The germline V gene has CDR1 MDHEN and CDR2 SYDVKM. The CDR3 spells CASSGGRSGANVLTF. The CDR3 DNA follows: TGTGCCAGCAGTGGCGGGAGATCTGGGGCCAACGTCCTGACTTTC.

This sequence joins TRBV28 and TRBJ2-5, with D hard to call. Germline CDR1 is MDHEN and CDR2 is SYDVKM. The CDR3 is 12 residues long. V lost 5 bases and J 11 bases, leaving 15 bases between the germline ends. The CDR3 region is CASSPTEYRQYF. DNA for the CDR3: TGTGCCAGCAGTCCCACGGAATATAGGCAGTACTTC.

The rearrangement links TRBV28 to TRBJ1-1; D not resolved. CDR3 length equals 15 residues. Trimming took off 2 bases at V and 5 bases at J, with 15 bases between the two ends. The V gene's germline CDR1 is MDHEN and CDR2 SYDVKM. The CDR3 reads CASSLRVGIGTEAFF. The CDR3 DNA reads as TGTGCCAGCAGTTTAAGGGTGGGGATTGGGACTGAAGCTTTCTTT.

This chain joins TRBV18 and TRBJ1-2; possibly TRBD1 for D (5 bases). Germline assignment: CDR1 KGHSH and CDR2 LQKENI. CDR3 length equals 13 residues. Trimming removed 4 bases at V and 6 bases at J, with 12 bases between. The CDR3, as DNA: TGTGCCAGCTCACGGCAGGGAAGGGATGGCTACACCTTC. As protein: CASSRQGRDGYTF. Full variable domain (outside the CDR3, taken from reference TRBV18 and TRBJ1-2): NAGVMQNPRHLVRRRGQEARLRCSPMKGHSHVYWYRQLPEEGLKFMVYLQKENIIDESGMPKERFSAEFPKEGPSILRIQQVVRGDSAAYFCASSRQGRDGYTFGSGTRLTVV.

To note about this clone: Other DNA sequences in this specimen translate into the identical CDR3. The chain couples TRBV6-5 to TRBJ1-3; D gene uncertain. Trimming removed 6 bases at V and 4 bases at J, with 1 base between. This CDR3 region has 10 residues. Per the germline V gene, CDR1 is MNHEY and CDR2 is SVGAGI. For the CDR3, the DNA is TGTGCCAGCAGGGGAAACACCATATATTTT. Encoded protein: CASRGNTIYF.

The CDR3 DNA sequence: TGTGCCAGCAGCGTTAGTGCTACCTCCACAGATACGCAGTATTTT. The encoded protein is CASSVSATSTDTQYF. V and J are TRBV9 and TRBJ2-3; no reliable D call. With 2 bases removed from V and 2 bases from J, the gap between germline ends came to 12 bases. The CDR3 totals 15 residues. CDR1 is SGDLS and CDR2 is YYNGEE in the germline V gene.

The rearrangement joins TRBV2 to TRBJ1-1; the D is unclear. V was shortened by 8 bases and J by 0 bases, with 10 bases between the two germline ends. From germline, CDR1 is SNHLY and CDR2 FYNNEI. CDR3 length equals 13 residues. The CDR3 DNA reads as TGTGCCAGCGGAAACACGGTGAACACTGAAGCTTTCTTT. Translated, it gives CASGNTVNTEAFF.

As to this clone: Other DNA sequences of this sample code for an identical CDR3. The chain links TRBV10-3 to TRBJ2-7; D gene uncertain. The V end was cut by 2 bases, the J end by 2 bases, with 7 bases between. The germline V gene has CDR1 ENHRY and CDR2 SYGVKD. This CDR3 region has 13 residues. The CDR3 DNA reads as TGTGCCATCAGTGAGGTAGGGACCTACGAGCAGTACTTC. As protein: CAISEVGTYEQYF.

For the CDR3, the DNA is TGCGCCAGCAGCTTGGTTGCTAGCGGAGAGGAGACCCAGTACTTC. Residues: CASSLVASGEETQYF. This sequence joins TRBV5-1 and TRBJ2-5; 7 positions agree with TRBD2. Germline trimming cut 0 bases from V and 5 bases from J; bases unmatched to any gene: 7. This CDR3 region has 15 residues. Germline CDR1 and CDR2: SGHRS and YFSETQ.

This chain connects TRBV28 to TRBJ1-4; no firm D call. The V end lost 5 bases, the J end lost 0 bases, and 7 bases lay between the germline ends. CDR3 size: 14 residues. Germline values: CDR1 MDHEN, CDR2 SYDVKM. The CDR3 region is CASSEGSTNEKLFF. CDR3 DNA: TGTGCCAGCAGTGAGGGTTCAACTAATGAAAAACTGTTTTTT.

The chain links TRBV5-1 to TRBJ2-5; possibly TRBD2 for D (5 bases). CDR3 length: 15 residues. V lost 5 bases to trimming and J lost 4 bases, with 18 bases between them. CDR1 is SGHRS and CDR2 is YFSETQ in the germline V gene. The CDR3 DNA reads as TGCGCCAGCAGTCAAAAAAGGGATCGGGGAGAGACCCAGTACTTC. It is translated as CASSQKRDRGETQYF.